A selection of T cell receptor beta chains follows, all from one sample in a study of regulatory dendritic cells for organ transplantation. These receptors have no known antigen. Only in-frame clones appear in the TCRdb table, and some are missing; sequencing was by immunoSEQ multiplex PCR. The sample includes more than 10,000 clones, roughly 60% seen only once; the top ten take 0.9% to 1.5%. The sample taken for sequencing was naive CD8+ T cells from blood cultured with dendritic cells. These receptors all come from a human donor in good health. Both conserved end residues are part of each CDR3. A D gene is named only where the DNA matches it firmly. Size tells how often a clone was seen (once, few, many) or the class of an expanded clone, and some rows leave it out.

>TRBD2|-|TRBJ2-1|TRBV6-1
TGTGCCAGCAGTGAAGTGGCTAGCGGGGGGGGTTACAATGAGCAGTTCTTC
CASSEVASGGGYNEQFF
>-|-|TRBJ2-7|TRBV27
TGTGCCAGCAGTTTGGCCGGGACATCCTCCTACGAGCAGTACTTC
CASSLAGTSSYEQYF
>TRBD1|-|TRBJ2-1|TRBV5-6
TGTGCCAGCAGCTTGGGGGACAGGGGGCACAATGAGCAGTTCTTC
CASSLGDRGHNEQFF
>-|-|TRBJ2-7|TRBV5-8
TGTGCCAGCAGCCCGGTCTACGAGCAGTACTTC
CASSPVYEQYF
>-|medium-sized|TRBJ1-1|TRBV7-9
TGTGCCAGCAGCAATCTACCACAGAAAGAGAACACTGAAGCTTTCTTT
CASSNLPQKENTEAFF
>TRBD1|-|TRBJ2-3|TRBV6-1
TGTGCCAGCAGCCCGCGGGACAGGCACACAGATACGCAGTATTTT
CASSPRDRHTDTQYF
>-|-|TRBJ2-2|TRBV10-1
TGCGCCAGCAGGCCGAGACAGACGACCGGGGAGCTGTTTTTT
CASRPRQTTGELFF
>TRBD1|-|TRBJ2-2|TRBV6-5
TGTGCCAGCAGTCCGACAGGGGGCCTACCCGGGGAGCTGTTTTTT
CASSPTGGLPGELFF
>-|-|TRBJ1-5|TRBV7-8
TGTGCCAGCAGCCAATGGGCCACAGTGGGGCCGAGCAATCAGCCCCAGCATTTT
CASSQWATVGPSNQPQHF
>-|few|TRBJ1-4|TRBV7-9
TGTGCCAGCAGCTTATACCTAGATGAAAAACTGTTTTTT
CASSLYLDEKLFF
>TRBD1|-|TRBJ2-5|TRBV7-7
TGTGCTAGCAGCCGCGACAGGGGGGAGACCCAGTACTTC
CASSRDRGETQYF